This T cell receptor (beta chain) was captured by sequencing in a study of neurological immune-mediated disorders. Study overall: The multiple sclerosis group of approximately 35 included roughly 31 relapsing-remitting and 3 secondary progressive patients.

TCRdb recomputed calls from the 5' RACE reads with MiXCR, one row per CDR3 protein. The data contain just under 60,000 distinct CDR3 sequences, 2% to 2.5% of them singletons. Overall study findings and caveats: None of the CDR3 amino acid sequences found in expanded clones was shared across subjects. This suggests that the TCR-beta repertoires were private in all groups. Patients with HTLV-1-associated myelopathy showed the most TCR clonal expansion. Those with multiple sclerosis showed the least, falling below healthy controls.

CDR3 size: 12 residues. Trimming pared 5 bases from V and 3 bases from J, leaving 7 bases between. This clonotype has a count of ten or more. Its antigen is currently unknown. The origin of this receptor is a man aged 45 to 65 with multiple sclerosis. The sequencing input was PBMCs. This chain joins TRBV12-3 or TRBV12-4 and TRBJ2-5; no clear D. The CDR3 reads CASSIVKETQYF. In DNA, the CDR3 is TGTGCCAGCAGTATCGTTAAAGAGACCCAGTACTTC.